Listed here is a single T cell receptor beta chain. Its antigen is unknown. There are no base qualities to consult, and no much larger clone falls within one base. The data were taken from a study of T-cell reconstitution after alpha-beta-depleted transplantation in children (dated by TCRdb to the mid-2010s). For the study in its entirety: Using TCR repertoire profiling, the study followed T-cell immune reconstitution in a quantitative way in children after TCRalphabeta/CD19-depleted allogeneic hematopoietic cell transplantation.

The library was prepared using PCR. The sequencer listed for this sample is Illumina HiSeq 2500. To normalize quantification of the TCRbeta repertoire, the TCR libraries were built with molecular barcoding that relied on unique molecular identifiers. The public reads were run again by TCRdb, first through fastp at Q25 and then through MiXCR, and only productive beta chains were kept. Records with the same CDR3 protein are collapsed into one entry carrying the most frequent genes and DNA. In this sample the table shows roughly 590,000 distinct CDR3 sequences, 16% of which occur a single time. The ten biggest clones cover approximately 1% of the sample. Inclusive of the bounding cysteine and phenylalanine, the CDR3 is 23 residues long. CDR3 DNA is the only sequence kept; it has 69 bases, read in frame from the first base.

This sample comprised PBMCs from the stem cell graft donor, obtained from the stem cell graft. The receptor was isolated from a human donor who donated a stem cell graft to a child with acute myeloid leukemia. The sequence joins TRBV21-1 to TRBJ2-1; the DNA was not compared with TRBD1, the D call given in the table. TRBV21-1 is marked as a pseudogene. The nucleotide sequence is given as TGTGCCAGCAGCAAAGGGGGCGGGGCAGGGACCCAGGAGGGGGATCGTGAAAACAATGAGCAGTTCTTC. This gives the protein CASSKGGGAGTQEGDRENNEQFF.